These 24 T cell receptor beta chains were all obtained from the same sample, sequenced in a study of Graves' ophthalmopathy and Graves' hyperthyroidism. Amplified TCR beta CDR3 regions were obtained using RNA transcripts as template. HTBI primers primed a first-round RT-PCR, and a second-round multiplex PCR followed. TCRdb analysed the multiplex PCR reads with MiXCR anew, one entry per CDR3 protein. In the table there are a few hundred thousand distinct CDR3 sequences, 39% of which are singletons. Sequenced: peripheral blood or thyroid tissue (not recorded which). These receptors all stem from an adult man with Graves' hyperthyroidism.

About this clonotype: Sequence at one end of the junction differs from germline and may be a read error. This chain uses TRBV5-5 with TRBJ1-1; tentatively, D is TRBD1 (6 bases). The CDR3 runs to 14 residues. Germline V lookup: CDR1 SGHKS, CDR2 YYEKEE (reference sequence). The CDR3 DNA is TGTGCCAACAGCTTGGGACACGGAAACACTGAAGCTTTCTTT. The encoded protein is CANSLGHGNTEAFF.

There are many counts of this clonotype. V gene TRBV7-9 combines with J gene TRBJ1-2; D gene ambiguous. The CDR3 totals 14 residues. Germline CDR1 SEHNR, CDR2 FQNEAQ (reference sequence). Deletions cut 4 bases from V and 3 bases from J, with 12 bases between. In DNA form, the CDR3 reads TGTGCCAGCAGCTCCGGAACCCTTTACTATGGCTACACCTTC. Translating it yields CASSSGTLYYGYTF.

This clonotype was found many times. The chain joins TRBV20-1 to TRBJ2-5; 8 bases line up with TRBD1. The CDR3 runs 15 residues. V gave up 6 bases and J gave up 5 bases; unmatched junction bases: 14. Germline assignment: CDR1 DFQATT and CDR2 SNEGSKA (reference sequence). The CDR3 DNA follows: TGCAGTGCCGCAACCCAGGGGGCGCGGGCGGAGACCCAGTACTTC. Protein: CSAATQGARAETQYF.

This clonotype has only a few counts. The chain couples TRBV30 to TRBJ1-6; tentatively, D is TRBD1 (6 bases). This CDR3 has 13 residues. Germline V gene lookup returns CDR1 GTSNPN and CDR2 SVGIG (reference sequence). V lost 1 base and J 7 bases, leaving 8 bases between the germline ends. The CDR3 DNA reads TGTGCCTGGAGTGAGGGACAAAATTCACCCCTCCACTTT. It yields the protein CAWSEGQNSPLHF.

The rearrangement uses TRBV2 and TRBJ1-1; tentatively, D is TRBD1 (6 bases). Looked up from germline, CDR1 is SNHLY and CDR2 is FYNNEI. Between the trimmed V and J ends, which lost 2 bases and 5 bases, there was a span of 21 bases. This CDR3 is 17 amino acids long. CDR3 DNA: TGTGCCAGCAGTGAATCCCCGATACAGGGATCGGAAACTGAAGCTTTCTTT. It translates to CASSESPIQGSETEAFF.

This clonotype appeared many times. This rearrangement joins TRBV28 to TRBJ1-2; D remains ambiguous. Germline V gene sequence: CDR1 MDHEN, CDR2 SYDVKM. This CDR3 is built from 12 residues. The germline V and J ends were trimmed by 3 bases and 4 bases, with 6 bases remaining between them. This CDR3 is CASSLISYGYTF. In nucleotides, the CDR3 is TGTGCCAGCAGTTTGATATCCTATGGCTACACCTTC.

The V call is TRBV7-2, the J call TRBJ1-5; D uncertain. Deletions cut 1 base from V and 11 bases from J, with 18 bases between. The CDR3 loop spans 15 amino acids. Germline CDR1 reads SGHTA; CDR2 reads FQGNSA. The CDR3: CASSLGANVPETQHF. The CDR3 nucleotides are TGTGCCAGCAGCTTAGGAGCAAACGTCCCTGAGACCCAGCATTTT.

The V gene is TRBV24-1, the J gene TRBJ2-5; 11 bases are shared with TRBD2. The J call is doubtful: the DNA matches TRBJ2-1 better. The CDR3 is 16 residues long. Looked up from germline, CDR1 is KGHDR and CDR2 is SFDVKD. CDR3 in DNA: TGTGCCACCAGTGATTTGACTAGCGGGGGTCGAGATGAGCAGTTCTTC. Translating it yields CATSDLTSGGRDEQFF.

In the case of this clonotype: A read error may produce the germline difference seen at one junction end. The V and J genes are TRBV7-9 and TRBJ2-7; 9 nucleotides agree with TRBD2. Looked up from germline, CDR1 is SEHNR and CDR2 is FQNEAQ (reference sequence). This CDR3 is 13 amino acids long. The DNA of the CDR3 is TGTGACAGCAGCGGAGGGACTAGCCGCGAGCAGTACTTC. As protein: CDSSGGTSREQYF.

The sample holds many counts of this clonotype. V is TRBV6-1 and J is TRBJ2-7, with 7 bases fitting TRBD1. J gave up 7 bases and V 4 bases, and 7 bases lay outside the gene matches. The CDR3 totals 13 residues. The germline V gene encodes CDR1 MNHNS and CDR2 SASEGT. CDR3 sequence reads: CASSGQGGLEQYF. For the CDR3, the DNA is TGTGCCAGCAGTGGACAGGGTGGGTTGGAGCAGTACTTC.

This clonotype occurred many times. The CDR3 DNA reads TGTGCCACCAGTGATGGTCCAGGGGCCCAGCATTTT. It yields the protein CATSDGPGAQHF. V usage is TRBV24-1 and J usage is TRBJ1-5, with D perhaps matching TRBD1 (6 bases). With 3 bases removed from V and 11 bases from J, the gap between germline ends came to 10 bases. The germline gives CDR1 KGHDR, CDR2 SFDVKD. The CDR3 covers 12 residues.

This clonotype was seen at least ten times. CDR3 in DNA: TGTGCCAGCAGTTTACAGGGCGCCCTCCACTTT. This gives the protein CASSLQGALHF. V gene TRBV28 combines with J gene TRBJ1-6, with D tentatively TRBD1 (5 bases). Per the germline V gene, CDR1 is MDHEN and CDR2 is SYDVKM. The CDR3 has 11 residues. Trimming cost V 2 bases and J 14 bases, with 7 bases left between them. Drawing the rest from reference TRBV28 and TRBJ1-6, the complete variable domain is DVKVTQSSRYLVKRTGEKVFLECVQDMDHENMFWYRQDPGLGLRLIYFSYDVKMKEKGDIPEGYSVSREKKERFSLILESASTNQTSMYLCASSLQGALHFGNGTRLTVT.

This clonotype was observed many times. Here the CDR3 DNA reads TGTGCCAGCAGTTACAGGGTATCTGGAAACACCATATATTTT. Residues: CASSYRVSGNTIYF. V gene TRBV6-5 combines with J gene TRBJ1-3; no clear D gene. V lost 2 bases and J lost 1, with 6 bases in between. The germline CDR1 and CDR2 sequences are MNHEY and SVGAGI. There are 14 residues in the CDR3.

This clonotype has just a few counts. V usage is TRBV19 and J usage is TRBJ1-5, with a weak D call TRBD1 (6 bases). V dropped 3 bases and J dropped 0 bases, with 12 bases sitting between them. The CDR3 has 16 amino acids. CDR1 and CDR2 from the germline V gene are LNHDA and SQIVND (reference sequence). The CDR3 nucleotides read TGTGCCAGTAGTATCAGACAGGAATATAGCAATCAGCCCCAGCATTTT. Encoded protein: CASSIRQEYSNQPQHF.

This clonotype was recorded at least ten times. V and J are TRBV25-1 and TRBJ1-1, with a possible D match to TRBD1 (5 bases). The CDR3 is made up of 17 amino acids. V was clipped by 6 bases and J by 1 base, with 21 bases between them. Germline loops: CDR1 MGHDK, CDR2 SYGVNS. The CDR3 is CASRPRVGEPKNTEAFF. As DNA, the CDR3 is TGTGCCAGCAGGCCCCGAGTGGGGGAACCTAAGAACACTGAAGCTTTCTTT.

The chain combines TRBV28 with TRBJ2-7; TRBD2 might be the D (6 bases). The CDR3 has 14 residues. The germline V and J ends were trimmed by 5 bases and 1 base, with 12 bases remaining between them. Per germline, CDR1 MDHEN and CDR2 SYDVKM. Here the CDR3 reads CASSPGLRSYEQYF. CDR3 in DNA: TGTGCCAGCAGTCCGGGACTGAGGTCCTACGAGCAGTACTTC.

This clonotype was seen ten or more times. This chain links TRBV15 with TRBJ2-3; possible D gene TRBD2, 5 bases. The CDR3 runs to 14 residues. Trimming took off 1 base at V and 6 bases at J, with 11 bases between the two ends. The germline CDR1 and CDR2 sequences are LNHNV and YYDKDF (reference sequence). The DNA of the CDR3 is TGTGCCACCAGCAGAGTTAGCGTACAGGATACGCAGTATTTT. Amino acid sequence: CATSRVSVQDTQYF. Based on the CDR3 plus reference TRBV15 and TRBJ2-3, the full variable domain is DAMVIQNPRYQVTQFGKPVTLSCSQTLNHNVMYWYQQKSSQAPKLLFHYYDKDFNNEADTPDNFQSRRPNTSFCFLDIRSPGLGDTAMYLCATSRVSVQDTQYFGPGTRLTVL.

This rearrangement joins TRBV6-6 to TRBJ2-7; no clear D gene. Germline CDR1 is MNHNY and CDR2 is SVGAGI (reference sequence). Trimming shortened V by 5 bases and J by 0 bases, and 11 bases separated the two germline ends. The CDR3 is 14 amino acids. CDR3 DNA sequence: TGTGCCAGCAGTGCCAAGTTTTCCTCCTACGAGCAGTACTTC. It is translated as CASSAKFSSYEQYF.

This chain connects TRBV29-1 to TRBJ2-3; 9 bases line up with TRBD2. The CDR3 loop spans 16 amino acids. V was pared by 3 bases and J by 5 bases, with 12 bases of the junction left unmatched. Germline CDR1 SQVTM, CDR2 ANQGSEA. CDR3 DNA: TGCAGCGTTGAGACGGGCCTAGCGGGGCTGGGAGATACGCAGTATTTT. Amino acids: CSVETGLAGLGDTQYF.

Many counts were recorded for this clonotype. The V gene is TRBV11-2, the J gene TRBJ1-1; weak D call: TRBD1 (5 bases). Germline V gene sequence: CDR1 SGHAT, CDR2 FQNNGV. This CDR3 region has 16 residues. V gave up 4 bases and J gave up 0 bases, with 15 bases separating them. CDR3: CASSSTPRGVNTEAFF. For the CDR3, the DNA is TGTGCCAGCAGCTCCACACCTCGGGGCGTGAACACTGAAGCTTTCTTT.

The rearrangement links TRBV20-1 to TRBJ2-5, with 7 positions matching TRBD1. Germline CDR1 reads DFQATT; CDR2 reads SNEGSKA (reference sequence). This CDR3 comprises 13 residues. DNA for the CDR3: TGCAGCCCGCTCGCCGACAGGGAAGAGACCCAGTACTTC. Amino acid sequence: CSPLADREETQYF.

The V call is TRBV29-1, the J call TRBJ2-5, with 12 nucleotides matching TRBD2. The CDR3 loop spans 14 amino acids. Germline lookup yields CDR1 SQVTM and CDR2 ANQGSEA. V dropped 4 bases and J dropped 0; count of bases not matched to a gene: 0. The DNA of the CDR3 is TGCAGCGTTGGACTAGCGGGAGACCAAGAGACCCAGTACTTC. Its translation is CSVGLAGDQETQYF.

This clonotype was counted ten times or more. The CDR3 DNA sequence: TGTGCCAGCAGTAAGTTGCGGGTCGCTGAAGCTTTCTTT. Its protein is CASSKLRVAEAFF. The chain carries TRBV6-5 and TRBJ1-1; D unclear. Germline CDR1 reads MNHEY; CDR2 reads SVGAGI. This CDR3 is built from 13 residues. V was shortened by 5 bases and J by 6 bases, with 13 bases between the two germline ends.

In this sample, this clonotype turned up a few times. The J gene is TRBJ1-1, the V gene TRBV12-5; D remains ambiguous. The germline V gene has CDR1 LGHNT and CDR2 FRNRAP. This CDR3 has 13 residues. Trimming removed 5 bases from V and 0 bases from J, with 7 bases in between. The CDR3 loop reads CASGPHVNTEAFF. CDR3 coding DNA: TGTGCTAGTGGTCCACACGTGAACACTGAAGCTTTCTTT.